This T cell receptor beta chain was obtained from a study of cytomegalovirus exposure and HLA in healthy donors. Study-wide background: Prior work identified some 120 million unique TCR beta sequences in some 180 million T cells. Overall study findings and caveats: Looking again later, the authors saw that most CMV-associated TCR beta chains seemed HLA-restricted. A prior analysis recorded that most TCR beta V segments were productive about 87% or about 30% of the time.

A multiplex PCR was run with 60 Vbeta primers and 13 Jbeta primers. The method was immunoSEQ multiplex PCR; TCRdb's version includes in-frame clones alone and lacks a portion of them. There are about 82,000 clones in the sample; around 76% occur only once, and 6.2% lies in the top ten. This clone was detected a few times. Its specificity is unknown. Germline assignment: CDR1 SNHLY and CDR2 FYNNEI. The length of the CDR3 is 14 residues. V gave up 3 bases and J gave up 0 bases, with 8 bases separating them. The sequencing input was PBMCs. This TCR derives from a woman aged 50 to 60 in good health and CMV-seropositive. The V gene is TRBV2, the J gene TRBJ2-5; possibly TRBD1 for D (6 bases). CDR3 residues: CASSDTGYQETQYF. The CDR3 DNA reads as TGTGCCAGCAGTGACACAGGGTACCAAGAGACCCAGTACTTC.